This section outlines one TCR beta chain sequence together with its context. This specimen comes from a study of blood T cell repertoires in COVID-19. The wider study: PBMCs, B-cell-depleted T cells, or T cells provided the cDNA or gDNA that made up the material.

In the source study's methods: From reference gene primer amplification, estimates of nucleated cell counts were derived. Clones were read by immunoSEQ multiplex PCR, and TCRdb kept only the in-frame ones, dropping some. That table supplies the V and J calls and clone size; D and trimming were determined from the DNA. This sample has 250,000 to 300,000 clones, with approximately 77% found just once. Trimming pared 5 bases from V and 5 bases from J, leaving 16 bases between. CDR3 length: 14 amino acids. Germline V gene lookup returns CDR1 LNHDA and CDR2 SQIVND (reference sequence). The sequence was collected from a woman younger than 35 with acute or convalescent COVID-19. V gene TRBV19 combines with J gene TRBJ2-7; D ambiguous. Material: peripheral blood. As DNA, the CDR3 is TGTGCCAGTAGTCCTTCCCCTAGTCATAACGAGCAGTACTTC. It translates to CASSPSPSHNEQYF.